The present T cell receptor (beta chain) was sequenced within a study of blood T cell repertoires in COVID-19. Background on the study: From the United States, Italy and Spain came samples of acute and convalescent COVID-19.

This CDR3 has 13 amino acids. The method was immunoSEQ multiplex PCR; TCRdb's version includes in-frame clones alone and lacks a portion of them. The profile shows hundreds of thousands of clones, approximately 92% of them singletons. This study enrolled people aged about 18 to 100 from around 25 US geographic areas. Cohort 3 recovered donors had two negative PCRs, clearance, or symptom resolution. Points on this clone: One end of the junction is discordant with germline, which a read error may explain.

Sequenced material: PBMCs or T cells enriched from blood (not recorded which). This rearrangement joins TRBV12-3 or TRBV12-4 to TRBJ2-5, with TRBD2 matching 7 bases. The receptor comes from a man aged 30-40 years who had recovered from COVID-19. The chain's CDR3 is CASSLSASGKLHF. CDR3 DNA: TGTGCCAGCAGTTTATCGGCTAGCGGCAAGCTGCACTTC.